Shown below are 23 T cell receptor beta chains from a single sample sequenced in a study of radiation and T cells in renal cell carcinoma. This table comes from immunoSEQ multiplex PCR, and its TCRdb copy is limited to in-frame clones, with some not included. The sample holds some 100,000 clones, over 75% seen once. This sample's time point: baseline pretreatment blood. Treatment given: 15 Gy SBRT to primary tumor, nephrectomy 4 weeks later. The input for sequencing was blood, taken from a patient whose treatment included radiotherapy and nephrectomy. These receptors all stem from a man between 60 and 75 years old with renal cell carcinoma.

The chain joins TRBV28 to TRBJ1-1, with no clear D. Germline CDR1 and CDR2: MDHEN and SYDVKM. This CDR3 region has 12 residues. Trimming left V 5 bases short and J 1 base short, with 5 bases between. The CDR3: CASSLRNTEAFF. For the CDR3, the DNA is TGTGCCAGCAGTCTCAGGAACACTGAAGCTTTCTTT. Full variable domain (outside the CDR3, taken from reference TRBV28 and TRBJ1-1): DVKVTQSSRYLVKRTGEKVFLECVQDMDHENMFWYRQDPGLGLRLIYFSYDVKMKEKGDIPEGYSVSREKKERFSLILESASTNQTSMYLCASSLRNTEAFFGQGTRLTVV.

The rearrangement uses TRBV10-3 and TRBJ2-2; D may be TRBD1 (5 bases). Germline CDR1 reads ENHRY; CDR2 reads SYGVKD. The V end was cut by 8 bases, the J end by 0 bases, with 16 bases between. This CDR3 is 16 amino acids long. The chain's CDR3 is CAIWNRPTTNTGELFF. The CDR3 DNA sequence: TGTGCCATCTGGAACAGGCCAACTACGAACACCGGGGAGCTGTTTTTT.

V and J are TRBV27 and TRBJ2-1; D tentatively fits TRBD1 or TRBD2 (5 bases each). CDR1 is MNHEY, CDR2 SMNVEV, per germline (reference sequence). V lost 6 bases and J 8 bases, leaving 20 bases between the germline ends. The CDR3 is 15 amino acids. CDR3 sequence reads: CASSPTGTRPHEQFF. DNA for the CDR3: TGTGCCAGCAGCCCCACCGGGACCCGACCCCATGAGCAGTTCTTC.

The V and J genes are TRBV27 and TRBJ2-2; D ambiguous. V shed 5 bases and J shed 6 bases, with 7 bases lying between them. Germline V gives CDR1 MNHEY, CDR2 SMNVEV (reference sequence). The CDR3 length is 12 residues. In nucleotides, the CDR3 is TGTGCCAGCAGTCCGTGGCCCGGGGAGCTGTTTTTT. Its protein is CASSPWPGELFF.

The chain joins TRBV2 to TRBJ2-7; 7 positions match TRBD2. Losses at the gene ends were 4 bases for V and 2 bases for J; bases not matched to a gene: 8. Germline V gives CDR1 SNHLY, CDR2 FYNNEI. This CDR3 has 15 residues. The CDR3 DNA reads as TGTGCCAGCAGTGGGGAGGGCGGGAGAGCCTACGAGCAGTACTTC. This translates into CASSGEGGRAYEQYF.

The chain is built from TRBV15 and TRBJ2-7; TRBD1 is a possible D gene (5 bases). In germline, CDR1 is LNHNV, CDR2 YYDKDF (reference sequence). Trimming removed 3 bases from V and 2 bases from J, with 11 bases in between. The CDR3 covers 14 residues. CDR3 amino acids: CATSSRQGTYEQYF. In nucleotides, the CDR3 is TGTGCCACCAGCAGTAGGCAGGGAACCTACGAGCAGTACTTC. The variable domain in full, with the rest retrieved from reference TRBV15 and TRBJ2-7, is DAMVIQNPRYQVTQFGKPVTLSCSQTLNHNVMYWYQQKSSQAPKLLFHYYDKDFNNEADTPDNFQSRRPNTSFCFLDIRSPGLGDTAMYLCATSSRQGTYEQYFGPGTRLTVT.

The rearrangement joins TRBV28 to TRBJ2-1; 13 nucleotides agree with TRBD2. The germline V gene has CDR1 MDHEN and CDR2 SYDVKM. The length of the CDR3 is 20 residues. V was clipped by 9 bases and J by 5 bases; unmatched bases: 22. The CDR3 DNA follows: TGTGCCAGTGACCGATCTCCCCCAGGTAGCGGACTAGCGGGAGACAATGAGCAGTTCTTC. It yields the protein CASDRSPPGSGLAGDNEQFF. Using reference TRBV28 and TRBJ2-1 for the parts outside the CDR3, the full variable domain is DVKVTQSSRYLVKRTGEKVFLECVQDMDHENMFWYRQDPGLGLRLIYFSYDVKMKEKGDIPEGYSVSREKKERFSLILESASTNQTSMYLCASDRSPPGSGLAGDNEQFFGPGTRLTVL.

The chain couples TRBV6-5 to TRBJ1-5; possible D gene TRBD1, 6 bases. The CDR3 spans 15 residues. Germline lookup yields CDR1 MNHEY and CDR2 SVGAGI. Between the trimmed V and J ends, which lost 6 bases and 6 bases, there was a span of 18 bases. In nucleotides, the CDR3 is TGTGCCAGCAGCTATATAGGGGGGATGGGTCAGCCCCAGCATTTT. Translated, it gives CASSYIGGMGQPQHF.

This clone was observed once. The chain combines TRBV5-4 with TRBJ2-4, with 8 nucleotides matching TRBD1. Germline V lookup: CDR1 SGHNT, CDR2 YYREEE (reference sequence). The CDR3 sequence is 11 residues long. Trimming removed 5 bases from V and 10 bases from J; junction bases left unmatched: 2. The CDR3 spells CASSTGGIQYF. The CDR3 DNA follows: TGTGCCAGCAGTACAGGGGGGATTCAGTACTTC.

This clone appeared a few times. This chain uses TRBV28 with TRBJ1-3, with no clear D. This CDR3 contains 15 residues. V lost 8 bases, J lost 0 bases, and 14 bases lay in between. Germline assignment: CDR1 MDHEN and CDR2 SYDVKM. CDR3 nucleotides: TGTGCCAGCGCATCTTCTGATTTCTCTGGAAACACCATATATTTT. It codes for CASASSDFSGNTIYF. Full variable domain (remainder filled in from reference TRBV28 and TRBJ1-3): DVKVTQSSRYLVKRTGEKVFLECVQDMDHENMFWYRQDPGLGLRLIYFSYDVKMKEKGDIPEGYSVSREKKERFSLILESASTNQTSMYLCASASSDFSGNTIYFGEGSWLTVV.

CDR3 loop: CASSLGDRGGEQYF. The CDR3 coding sequence is TGCGCCAGCAGCTTGGGGGACAGGGGCGGAGAGCAGTACTTC. The J gene is TRBJ2-7, the V gene TRBV5-1; 10 bases agree with TRBD1. With V trimmed by 0 bases and J by 7 bases, 4 bases remained unmatched. This CDR3 has 14 amino acids. CDR1 SGHRS and CDR2 YFSETQ come from the germline V gene.

The V and J genes are TRBV9 and TRBJ2-4, with D perhaps TRBD2 (6 bases). Between the trimmed V and J ends, which lost 4 bases and 6 bases, there was a span of 17 bases. The germline V gene has CDR1 SGDLS and CDR2 YYNGEE. The length of the CDR3 is 15 residues. CDR3 protein: CASSPTPDYSNIQYF. The CDR3 DNA reads as TGTGCCAGCAGCCCTACCCCGGACTACTCAAACATTCAGTACTTC.

This clone showed up just a few times. This chain links TRBV27 with TRBJ1-2; tentatively, D is TRBD1 (6 bases). Trimming took 2 bases from V and 3 from J, leaving 7 bases between them. The CDR3 runs 13 residues. The germline V gene has CDR1 MNHEY and CDR2 SMNVEV (reference sequence). This CDR3 is CASSLGGYYGYTF. CDR3 coding DNA: TGTGCCAGCAGTTTAGGGGGCTACTATGGCTACACCTTC.

By frequency in the sample, this clone is medium-sized. This chain connects TRBV7-9 to TRBJ1-5; no reliable D call. This CDR3 has 12 residues. The germline CDR1 and CDR2 sequences are SEHNR and FQNEAQ (reference sequence). Trimming left V 3 bases short and J 5 bases short, with 5 bases between. The CDR3, as DNA: TGTGCCAGCAGCTTGGCTCATCAGCCCCAGCATTTT. It yields the protein CASSLAHQPQHF.

The CDR3 DNA sequence: TGTGCCAGTAGACCGACACCTACCCCTGGGGCCAACGTCCTGACTTTC. This encodes CASRPTPTPGANVLTF. The V and J genes are TRBV19 and TRBJ2-6; no firm D call. Per the germline V gene, CDR1 is LNHDA and CDR2 is SQIVND (reference sequence). V was cut by 6 bases and J by 2 bases, with 14 bases left in between. CDR3 size: 16 residues.

The chain has TRBV6-5 and TRBJ2-3; maybe TRBD2 (6 bases). CDR3 size: 14 residues. CDR1 and CDR2 (germline): MNHEY, SVGAGI. The V end was cut by 7 bases, the J end by 1 base, with 12 bases between. CDR3 sequence reads: CASISGGGTDTQYF. The CDR3 nucleotides are TGTGCCAGCATTAGCGGAGGGGGCACAGATACGCAGTATTTT.

V and J are TRBV7-2 and TRBJ1-6; D is unresolved. V was clipped by 1 base and J by 7 bases, with 8 bases between them. There are 14 residues in the CDR3. Germline V lookup: CDR1 SGHTA, CDR2 FQGNSA. Here the CDR3 DNA reads TGTGCCAGCAGCTTAGTGACTAACAATTCACCCCTCCACTTT. This gives the protein CASSLVTNNSPLHF.

The chain has TRBV27 and TRBJ2-1; TRBD1 matches at 7 bases. The CDR3 extends over 12 amino acids. In germline, CDR1 is MNHEY, CDR2 SMNVEV (reference sequence). V shed 3 bases, J shed 12 bases, and the junction held 5 bases outside the gene matches. CDR3: CASSFRTGPQFF. Here the CDR3 DNA reads TGTGCCAGCAGTTTTCGGACAGGCCCGCAGTTCTTC.

The chain is built from TRBV5-1 and TRBJ2-7; D is unclear. Trimming removed 1 base from V and 4 bases from J, with 15 bases in between. Germline-derived CDR1 and CDR2 are SGHRS and YFSETQ. CDR3 size: 15 residues. Here the CDR3 DNA reads TGCGCCAGCAGCTTGAGGCCTAACGAAGTTTACGAGCAGTACTTC. As protein: CASSLRPNEVYEQYF.

This sequence joins TRBV11-2 and TRBJ2-2, with 11 bases lining up with TRBD2. The CDR3 spans 15 residues. Trimming at V came to 6 bases and at J to 5 bases, leaving 5 bases not matched to a gene. Germline CDR1 reads SGHAT; CDR2 reads FQNNGV. The CDR3 protein is CASRVAGGSTGELFF. CDR3 coding DNA: TGTGCCAGCAGAGTAGCGGGAGGGTCTACCGGGGAGCTGTTTTTT.

This rearrangement joins TRBV19 to TRBJ2-1; 7 nucleotides agree with TRBD2. The germline CDR1 and CDR2 sequences are LNHDA and SQIVND (reference sequence). This CDR3 is 18 amino acids long. Losses at the gene ends were 6 bases for V and 4 bases for J; bases not matched to a gene: 18. The CDR3, as DNA: TGTGCCAGTAGCAGGGAGGGCAGCAGATACTCCAGATACAATGAGCAGTTCTTC. This encodes CASSREGSRYSRYNEQFF.

The V call is TRBV2, the J call TRBJ1-1; unclear D gene. CDR1 is SNHLY and CDR2 is FYNNEI in the germline V gene. This CDR3 comprises 13 residues. With 2 bases removed from V and 4 bases from J, the gap between germline ends came to 8 bases. The CDR3 nucleotides are TGTGCCAGCAGTGAAATAGTCCCCACTGAAGCTTTCTTT. Its protein is CASSEIVPTEAFF.

The CDR3 here is CASRAGTSGTGELFF. The CDR3 coding sequence is TGCGCCAGCAGGGCCGGGACTAGCGGCACCGGGGAGCTGTTTTTT. V and J are TRBV5-1 and TRBJ2-2; TRBD2 aligns across 11 bases. This CDR3 has 15 amino acids. Germline CDR1 and CDR2: SGHRS and YFSETQ. Unmatched junction bases numbered 4, after V lost 5 bases and J lost 4 bases.